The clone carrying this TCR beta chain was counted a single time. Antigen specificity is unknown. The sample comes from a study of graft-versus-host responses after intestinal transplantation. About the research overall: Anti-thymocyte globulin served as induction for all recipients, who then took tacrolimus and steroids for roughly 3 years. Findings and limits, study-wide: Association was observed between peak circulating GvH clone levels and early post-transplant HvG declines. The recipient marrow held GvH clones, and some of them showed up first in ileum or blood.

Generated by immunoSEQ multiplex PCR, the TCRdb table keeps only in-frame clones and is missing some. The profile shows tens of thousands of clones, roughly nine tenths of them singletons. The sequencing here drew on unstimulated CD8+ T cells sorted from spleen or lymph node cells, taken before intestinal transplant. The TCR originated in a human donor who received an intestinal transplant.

The CDR3 reads CASSYGRGGRAYEQYF. CDR3 nucleotides: TGTGCCAGCAGTTACGGCCGAGGCGGGAGGGCTTACGAGCAGTACTTC. This sequence joins TRBV6-6 and TRBJ2-7; TRBD2 matches 9 bases. CDR3 length: 16 amino acids. From germline, CDR1 is MNHNY and CDR2 SVGAGI (reference sequence). The V gene end was trimmed by 2 bases and the J gene end by 4 bases; junction bases not matched to a gene: 9.